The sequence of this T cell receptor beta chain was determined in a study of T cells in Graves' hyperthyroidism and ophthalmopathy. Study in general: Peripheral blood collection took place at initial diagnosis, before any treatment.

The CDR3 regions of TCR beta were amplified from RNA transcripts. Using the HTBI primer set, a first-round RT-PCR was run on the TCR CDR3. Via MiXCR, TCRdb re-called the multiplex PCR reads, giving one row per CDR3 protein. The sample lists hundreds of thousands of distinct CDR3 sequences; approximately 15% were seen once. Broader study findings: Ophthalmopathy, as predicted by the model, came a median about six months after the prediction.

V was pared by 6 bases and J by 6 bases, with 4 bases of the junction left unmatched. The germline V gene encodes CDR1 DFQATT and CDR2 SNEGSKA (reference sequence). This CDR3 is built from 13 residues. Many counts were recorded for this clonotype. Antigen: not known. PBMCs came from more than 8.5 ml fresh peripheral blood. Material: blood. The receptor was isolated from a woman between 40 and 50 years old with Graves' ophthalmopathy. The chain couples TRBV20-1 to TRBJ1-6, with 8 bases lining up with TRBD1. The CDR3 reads CSARQGSNSPLHF. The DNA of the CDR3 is TGCAGTGCCCGACAGGGGAGTAATTCACCCCTCCACTTT.